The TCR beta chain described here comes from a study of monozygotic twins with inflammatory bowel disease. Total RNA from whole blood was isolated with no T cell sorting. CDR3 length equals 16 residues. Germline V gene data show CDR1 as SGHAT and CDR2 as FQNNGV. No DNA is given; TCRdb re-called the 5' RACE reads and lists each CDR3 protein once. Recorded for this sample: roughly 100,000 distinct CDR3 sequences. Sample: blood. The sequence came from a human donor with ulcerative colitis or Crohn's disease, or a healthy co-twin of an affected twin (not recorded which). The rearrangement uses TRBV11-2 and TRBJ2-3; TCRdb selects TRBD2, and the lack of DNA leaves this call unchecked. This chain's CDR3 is CASSPGPSGSSDTQYF.